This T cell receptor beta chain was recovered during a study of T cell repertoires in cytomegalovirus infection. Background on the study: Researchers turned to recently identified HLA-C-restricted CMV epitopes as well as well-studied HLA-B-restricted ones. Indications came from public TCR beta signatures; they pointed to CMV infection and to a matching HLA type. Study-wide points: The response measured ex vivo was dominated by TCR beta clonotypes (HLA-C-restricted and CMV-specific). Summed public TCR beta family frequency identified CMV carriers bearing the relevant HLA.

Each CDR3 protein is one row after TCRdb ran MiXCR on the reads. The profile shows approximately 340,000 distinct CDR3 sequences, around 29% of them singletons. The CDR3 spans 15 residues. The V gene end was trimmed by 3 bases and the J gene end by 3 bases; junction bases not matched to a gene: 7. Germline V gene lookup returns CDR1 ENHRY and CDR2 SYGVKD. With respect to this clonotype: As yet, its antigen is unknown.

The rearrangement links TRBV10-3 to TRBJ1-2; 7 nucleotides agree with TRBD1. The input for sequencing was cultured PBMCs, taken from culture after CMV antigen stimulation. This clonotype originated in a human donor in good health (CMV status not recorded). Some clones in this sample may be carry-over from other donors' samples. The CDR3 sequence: CAISESRDSYYGYTF. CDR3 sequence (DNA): TGTGCCATCAGTGAATCCCGGGACAGCTACTATGGCTACACCTTC.